Shown below are 14 T cell receptor beta chains from a single sample sequenced in a study of shared clonotypes between healthy human individuals. Assay used: immunoSEQ multiplex PCR; TCRdb lists only in-frame clones, some missing. The data show 950,000 to 1,100,000 clones, roughly 80% seen once. Sequenced sample: memory CD4+ T cells sorted from blood. Subset noted: CD45RA-negative fraction. Source of these receptors: a man between 18 and 35 years old in good health.

The rearrangement joins TRBV5-1 to TRBJ2-7; 8 bases agree with TRBD2. CDR3 length: 16 residues. The V and J ends lost 0 bases and 6 bases, in that order; junction bases with no gene match: 11. The germline V gene encodes CDR1 SGHRS and CDR2 YFSETQ. In nucleotides, the CDR3 is TGCGCCAGCAGCTTGGCGGGCGGAGCGGGAGTAGTCGAGCAGTACTTC. It yields the protein CASSLAGGAGVVEQYF. Variable domain in full (rest from reference TRBV5-1 and TRBJ2-7): KAGVTQTPRYLIKTRGQQVTLSCSPISGHRSVSWYQQTPGQGLQFLFEYFSETQRNKGNFPGRFSGRQFSNSRSEMNVSTLELGDSALYLCASSLAGGAGVVEQYFGPGTRLTVT.

This chain uses TRBV5-1 with TRBJ2-7; D possibly matches TRBD1 or TRBD2 (6 bases each). Looked up from germline, CDR1 is SGHRS and CDR2 is YFSETQ. The CDR3 is made up of 13 amino acids. Trimming removed 0 bases from V and 7 bases from J, with 11 bases in between. The CDR3 nucleotides are TGCGCCAGCAGCTTGGAGGGGGGAAAGGAGCAGTACTTC. It specifies CASSLEGGKEQYF.

The chain couples TRBV19 to TRBJ2-2; D might be TRBD2 (6 bases). CDR3 size: 12 residues. Trimming removed 8 bases at V and 5 bases at J, with 9 bases between. Germline loops: CDR1 LNHDA, CDR2 SQIVND (reference sequence). The CDR3 coding sequence is TGTGCCAGTCGGGAGTTGACCGGGGAGCTGTTTTTT. It encodes CASRELTGELFF.

V and J are TRBV7-2 and TRBJ2-2, with TRBD1 as a possible D gene (5 bases). The V and J ends lost 3 bases and 5 bases respectively, with 13 bases between them. The CDR3 runs 15 residues. From germline, CDR1 is SGHTA and CDR2 FQGNSA. CDR3 nucleotides: TGTGCCAGCAGCTTCACAGGCTTTGGGACCGGGGAGCTGTTTTTT. This codes for CASSFTGFGTGELFF.

The chain links TRBV30 to TRBJ2-6, with D possibly being TRBD1 or TRBD2 (5 bases each). The CDR3 consists of 14 residues. Germline V gives CDR1 GTSNPN, CDR2 SVGIG (reference sequence). With 1 base removed from V and 5 bases from J, the gap between germline ends came to 9 bases. The CDR3 DNA reads TGTGCCTGGAGTGCCGGGGCGTGGGCCAACGTCCTGACTTTC. It codes for CAWSAGAWANVLTF.

CDR3 nucleotides: TGCAGCGTTGAAGCAGGGACGAACACTGAAGCTTTCTTT. As protein: CSVEAGTNTEAFF. This chain joins TRBV29-1 and TRBJ1-1; D is perhaps TRBD1 (5 bases). With 1 base removed from V and 1 base from J, the gap between germline ends came to 7 bases. The CDR3 has 13 amino acids. Germline CDR1 SQVTM, CDR2 ANQGSEA.

V gene TRBV5-1 combines with J gene TRBJ2-2; TRBD1 matches at 10 bases. Trimming cost V 4 bases and J 4 bases; bases outside gene matches: 7. This CDR3 is built from 16 residues. In germline, CDR1 is SGHRS, CDR2 YFSETQ. The CDR3 coding sequence is TGCGCCAGCAGCAATCCGGGACAGGGGATCACCGGGGAGCTGTTTTTT. Its protein product is CASSNPGQGITGELFF.

This clone was counted a single time. The V call is TRBV5-1, the J call TRBJ2-3, with 8 bases lining up with TRBD1. Per germline, CDR1 SGHRS and CDR2 YFSETQ. The ends lost 0 bases at V and 3 bases at J; junction bases unmatched: 6. The CDR3 has 16 residues. This CDR3 reads CASSLGTGIGTDTQYF. The CDR3 bases are TGCGCCAGCAGCTTGGGGACAGGGATCGGTACAGATACGCAGTATTTT. The complete variable domain, with remaining parts taken from reference TRBV5-1 and TRBJ2-3, reads KAGVTQTPRYLIKTRGQQVTLSCSPISGHRSVSWYQQTPGQGLQFLFEYFSETQRNKGNFPGRFSGRQFSNSRSEMNVSTLELGDSALYLCASSLGTGIGTDTQYFGPGTRLTVL.

V usage is TRBV19 and J usage is TRBJ1-2; 10 positions match TRBD1. The CDR3 sequence is 15 residues long. Per the germline V gene, CDR1 is LNHDA and CDR2 is SQIVND (reference sequence). The trim removed 5 bases at V and 5 bases at J, leaving 8 bases unmatched. CDR3 sequence: CASSDRPGQGYGYTF. CDR3 nucleotide sequence: TGTGCCAGTAGTGATAGACCGGGACAGGGGTATGGCTACACCTTC.

J is TRBJ1-2 and V is TRBV7-2; D unclear. Trimming shortened V by 9 bases and J by 4 bases, and 21 bases separated the two germline ends. Germline CDR1 is SGHTA and CDR2 is FQGNSA. The CDR3 runs to 15 residues. CDR3 bases: TGTGCCAGTAGCCCGGGTTTGGTTACTACCTATGGCTACACCTTC. Protein sequence: CASSPGLVTTYGYTF.

This clone has a single count. The chain employs TRBV2 and TRBJ1-4; no reliable D call. Per the germline V gene, CDR1 is SNHLY and CDR2 is FYNNEI. With 7 bases removed from V and 8 bases from J, the gap between germline ends came to 11 bases. This CDR3 is 12 amino acids long. The CDR3 DNA sequence: TGTGCCAGCAAGCGGACGGCGGAAAAACTGTTTTTT. Translation gives CASKRTAEKLFF.

CDR3 DNA: TGTGCCAGCAGCTACGGGACGGGAAAAACTGAAGCTTTCTTT. Residues: CASSYGTGKTEAFF. The V and J genes are TRBV6-6 and TRBJ1-1, with a tentative D call TRBD1 (5 bases). V gave up 6 bases and J gave up 5 bases, with 16 bases separating them. Germline CDR1 and CDR2: MNHNY and SVGAGI (reference sequence). This CDR3 has 14 amino acids.

The rearrangement links TRBV4-1 to TRBJ1-5; D might be TRBD1 (5 bases). Trimming took 1 base from V and 4 from J, leaving 11 bases between them. Germline V gene sequence: CDR1 MGHRA, CDR2 YSYEKL. The CDR3 is 15 residues long. CDR3 coding DNA: TGCGCCAGCAGCCAAGTCCCGGGGGGTAATCAGCCCCAGCATTTT. Its protein is CASSQVPGGNQPQHF.

The chain recombines TRBV7-8 with TRBJ2-7, with D hard to call. CDR3 length equals 12 residues. V dropped 5 bases and J dropped 3 bases, with 8 bases sitting between them. Germline loops: CDR1 SGHVS, CDR2 FQNEAQ. The CDR3, as DNA: TGTGCCAGCAGCCGAGATCGCTACGAGCAGTACTTC. It encodes CASSRDRYEQYF.